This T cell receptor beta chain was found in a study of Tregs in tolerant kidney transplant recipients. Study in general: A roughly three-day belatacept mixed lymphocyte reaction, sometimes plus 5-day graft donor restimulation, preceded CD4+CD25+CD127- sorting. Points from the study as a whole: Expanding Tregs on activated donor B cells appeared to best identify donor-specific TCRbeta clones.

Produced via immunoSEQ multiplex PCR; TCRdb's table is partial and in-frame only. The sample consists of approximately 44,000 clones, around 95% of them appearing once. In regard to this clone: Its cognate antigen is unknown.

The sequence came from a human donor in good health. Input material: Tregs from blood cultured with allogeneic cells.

CDR3 amino acids: CAISRLAGGTDTQYF. The CDR3 DNA reads TGTGCCATCAGCCGACTAGCGGGAGGAACAGATACGCAGTATTTT. This sequence joins TRBV10-3 and TRBJ2-3, with 13 bases lining up with TRBD2. Germline values: CDR1 ENHRY, CDR2 SYGVKD. V lost 6 bases to trimming and J lost 3 bases; unmatched junction nucleotides: 3. The CDR3 loop spans 15 amino acids.